These T cell receptor beta chains were read from a single sample in a study of CD8 T cells in ankylosing spondylitis. TCRdb recomputed calls from the 5' RACE reads with MiXCR, one row per CDR3 protein. The sample lists a few hundred thousand distinct CDR3 sequences, under 8.5% occurring once. The sample was blood, either unsorted or a sorted T cell fraction (not recorded which). Source of these receptors: a male donor with ankylosing spondylitis. Each CDR3 is given with its conserved first and last residue. The D gene is left open where the match is weak. Clone sizes are given selectively: once, few, many, or a class where the clone is expanded.

V: TRBV4-3
D: .
J: TRBJ1-1
size: many
CDR3: CASSQGLLRDTEAFF
DNA: TGCGCCAGCAGCCAAGGCCTTCTGAGAGACACTGAAGCTTTCTTT

V: TRBV18
D: .
J: TRBJ1-1
size: .
CDR3: CASSPVGAVTEAFF
DNA: TGTGCCAGCTCACCAGTGGGAGCAGTCACTGAAGCTTTCTTT

V: TRBV29-1
D: .
J: TRBJ2-3
size: .
CDR3: CSAPRAGSADTQYF
DNA: TGCAGCGCTCCCCGGGCAGGGAGTGCAGATACGCAGTATTTT

V: TRBV12-3/TRBV12-4
D: .
J: TRBJ2-1
size: few
CDR3: CASSIVSFEEQFF
DNA: TGTGCCAGCAGCATAGTGAGCTTTGAAGAGCAGTTCTTC

V: TRBV3-1
D: .
J: TRBJ2-7
size: few
CDR3: CASSQESGKQYF
DNA: TGTGCCAGCAGCCAAGAGAGTGGAAAGCAGTACTTC

V: TRBV20-1
D: .
J: TRBJ2-2
size: many
CDR3: CSASGSMSGELFF
DNA: TGCAGTGCTAGCGGGAGTATGTCCGGGGAGCTGTTTTTT

V: TRBV7-9
D: .
J: TRBJ2-2
size: few
CDR3: CASSHPGAGELFF
DNA: TGTGCCAGCAGCCATCCTGGGGCCGGGGAGCTGTTTTTT

V: TRBV12-3/TRBV12-4
D: TRBD1
J: TRBJ2-2
size: once
CDR3: CASAIQGAGWELFF
DNA: TGTGCCAGCGCCATACAGGGGGCCGGCTGGGAGCTGTTTTTT

V: TRBV6-2/TRBV6-3
D: .
J: TRBJ1-5
size: few
CDR3: CATAEPYSNQPQHF
DNA: TGTGCCACTGCGGAGCCGTATAGCAATCAGCCCCAGCATTTT

V: TRBV12-3/TRBV12-4
D: .
J: TRBJ2-1
size: few
CDR3: CASSSTKRGTEQFF
DNA: TGTGCCAGCAGTTCAACCAAACGAGGAACCGAGCAGTTCTTC

V: TRBV5-1
D: TRBD2
J: TRBJ2-2
size: many
CDR3: CASSLSSGGTGELFF
DNA: TGCGCCAGCAGCTTGTCTAGCGGGGGCACCGGGGAGCTGTTTTTT

V: TRBV12-3/TRBV12-4
D: TRBD2
J: TRBJ2-1
size: few
CDR3: CASSLTGTSGTGQFF
DNA: TGTGCCAGCAGCCTGACCGGGACTAGCGGAACAGGGCAGTTCTTC

V: TRBV19
D: TRBD2
J: TRBJ2-7
size: few
CDR3: CASRSGTTPYEQYF
DNA: TGTGCCAGTAGATCCGGGACTACTCCCTACGAGCAGTACTTC

V: TRBV7-2
D: TRBD2
J: TRBJ2-1
size: few
CDR3: CASSPRRAGDNFNEQFF
DNA: TGTGCCAGCAGCCCGCGTCGGGCGGGAGATAATTTCAATGAGCAGTTCTTC

V: TRBV4-1
D: .
J: TRBJ1-2
size: .
CDR3: CASSQDIVGRSYGYTF
DNA: TGCGCCAGCAGCCAAGATATAGTCGGCAGGAGCTATGGCTACACCTTC

V: TRBV9
D: .
J: TRBJ2-3
size: many
CDR3: CASSVAPQGQTDTQYF
DNA: TGTGCCAGCAGCGTAGCTCCCCAGGGGCAGACAGATACGCAGTATTTT

V: TRBV5-1
D: .
J: TRBJ2-1
size: few
CDR3: CASSPAGQGPPSYNEQFF
DNA: TGCGCCAGCAGCCCCGCCGGCCAGGGTCCACCGTCCTACAATGAGCAGTTCTTC

V: TRBV12-3/TRBV12-4
D: .
J: TRBJ2-5
size: .
CDR3: CASSFRDVQETQYF
DNA: TGTGCCAGCAGCTTCCGGGACGTTCAAGAGACCCAGTACTTC

V: TRBV5-1
D: .
J: TRBJ2-3
size: .
CDR3: CASSFRAGSTDTQYF
DNA: TGCGCCAGCAGCTTCAGAGCCGGGAGCACAGATACGCAGTATTTT

V: TRBV4-1
D: TRBD2
J: TRBJ2-1
size: few
CDR3: CASNNGLAGGPSSYNEQFF
DNA: TGCGCCAGCAACAACGGACTAGCGGGAGGGCCCAGCTCCTACAATGAGCAGTTCTTC

V: TRBV28
D: .
J: TRBJ2-6
size: few
CDR3: CASSTLGPARGANVLTF
DNA: TGTGCCAGCAGTACCCTCGGGCCTGCTCGCGGGGCCAACGTCCTGACTTTC

V: TRBV20-1
D: TRBD2
J: TRBJ2-1
size: many
CDR3: CSAPFGGGDNEQFF
DNA: TGCAGTGCTCCCTTTGGGGGAGGGGACAATGAGCAGTTCTTC

V: TRBV6-4
D: TRBD2
J: TRBJ2-1
size: .
CDR3: CASSPEVAGAEQFF
DNA: TGTGCCAGCAGCCCTGAGGTAGCGGGTGCTGAGCAGTTCTTC

V: TRBV7-9
D: .
J: TRBJ2-3
size: .
CDR3: CASSLGGPLLADTQYF
DNA: TGTGCCAGCAGCTTAGGGGGCCCCCTACTTGCGGATACGCAGTATTTT

V: TRBV29-1
D: .
J: TRBJ2-1
size: many
CDR3: CSVEDLGVGGEQFF
DNA: TGCAGCGTTGAAGATCTTGGGGTAGGCGGTGAGCAGTTCTTC

V: TRBV4-2
D: TRBD1
J: TRBJ1-2
size: many
CDR3: CASSQEGRGLGYTF
DNA: TGTGCCAGCAGCCAAGAGGGCAGGGGGCTTGGCTACACCTTC

V: TRBV28
D: TRBD1
J: TRBJ1-5
size: many
CDR3: CASSLDRGGYSNQPQHF
DNA: TGTGCCAGCAGTTTAGACAGGGGAGGATATAGCAATCAGCCCCAGCATTTT